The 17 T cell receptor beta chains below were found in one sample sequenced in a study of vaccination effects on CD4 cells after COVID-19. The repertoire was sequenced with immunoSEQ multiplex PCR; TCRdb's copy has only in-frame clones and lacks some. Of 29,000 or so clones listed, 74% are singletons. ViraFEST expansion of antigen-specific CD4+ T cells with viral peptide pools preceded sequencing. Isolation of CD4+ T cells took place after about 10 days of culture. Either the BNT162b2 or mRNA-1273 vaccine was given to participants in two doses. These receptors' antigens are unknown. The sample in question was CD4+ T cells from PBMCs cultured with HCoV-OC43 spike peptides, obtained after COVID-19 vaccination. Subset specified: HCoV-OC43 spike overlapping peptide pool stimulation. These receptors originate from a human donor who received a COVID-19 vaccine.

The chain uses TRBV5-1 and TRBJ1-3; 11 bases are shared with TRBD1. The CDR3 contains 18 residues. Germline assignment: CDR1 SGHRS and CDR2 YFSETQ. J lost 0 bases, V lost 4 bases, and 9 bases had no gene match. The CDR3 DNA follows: TGCGCCAGCAGCGCCCGGGACAGGGGGACATACTCTGGAAACACCATATATTTT. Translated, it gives CASSARDRGTYSGNTIYF.

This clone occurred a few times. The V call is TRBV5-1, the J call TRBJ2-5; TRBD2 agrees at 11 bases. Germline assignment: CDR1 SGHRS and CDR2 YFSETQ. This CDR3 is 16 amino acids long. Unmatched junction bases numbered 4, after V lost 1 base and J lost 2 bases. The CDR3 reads CASSLHSGGVQETQYF. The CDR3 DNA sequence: TGCGCCAGCAGCTTGCATAGCGGGGGGGTTCAAGAGACCCAGTACTTC.

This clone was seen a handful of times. CDR3 sequence reads: CASILGQGIRGYTF. The CDR3 DNA reads as TGTGCCAGCATATTGGGACAGGGAATCCGGGGCTACACCTTC. This sequence joins TRBV2 and TRBJ1-2; 9 nucleotides align to TRBD1. The germline V gene encodes CDR1 SNHLY and CDR2 FYNNEI. Germline trimming cut 7 bases from V and 8 bases from J; bases unmatched to any gene: 11. The CDR3 sequence is 14 residues long. The whole variable domain, filled in from reference TRBV2 and TRBJ1-2, reads EPEVTQTPSHQVTQMGQEVILRCVPISNHLYFYWYRQILGQKVEFLVSFYNNEISEKSEIFDDQFSVERPDGSNFTLKIRSTKLEDSAMYFCASILGQGIRGYTFGSGTRLTVV.

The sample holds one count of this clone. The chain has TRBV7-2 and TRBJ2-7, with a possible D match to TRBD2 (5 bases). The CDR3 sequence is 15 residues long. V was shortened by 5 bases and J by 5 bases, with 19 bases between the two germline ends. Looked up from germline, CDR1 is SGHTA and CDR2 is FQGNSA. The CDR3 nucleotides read TGTGCCAGCAGCCCTAGCACTCTCCTACGGGACGAGCAGTACTTC. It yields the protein CASSPSTLLRDEQYF.

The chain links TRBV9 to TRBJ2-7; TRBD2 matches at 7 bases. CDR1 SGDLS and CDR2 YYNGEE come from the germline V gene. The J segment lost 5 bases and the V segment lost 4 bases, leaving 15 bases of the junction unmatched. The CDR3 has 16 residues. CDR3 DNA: TGTGCCAGCAGCCCCCGGAGGGCGGGGGATCCAAACGAGCAGTACTTC. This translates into CASSPRRAGDPNEQYF.

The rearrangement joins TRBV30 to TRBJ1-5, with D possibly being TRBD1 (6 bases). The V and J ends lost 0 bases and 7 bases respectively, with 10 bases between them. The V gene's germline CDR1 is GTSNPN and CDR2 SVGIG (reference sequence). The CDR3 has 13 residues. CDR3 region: CAWSVQGGQPQHF. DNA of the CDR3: TGTGCCTGGAGTGTACAGGGTGGGCAGCCCCAGCATTTT.

The CDR3 nucleotides are TGTGCCAGTCGGGGGGCTAGGAACACTGAAGCTTTCTTT. Translating it yields CASRGARNTEAFF. This chain links TRBV25-1 with TRBJ1-1; possibly TRBD1 for D (6 bases). This CDR3 contains 13 residues. V was cut by 9 bases and J by 1 base, with 12 bases left in between. Germline values: CDR1 MGHDK, CDR2 SYGVNS.

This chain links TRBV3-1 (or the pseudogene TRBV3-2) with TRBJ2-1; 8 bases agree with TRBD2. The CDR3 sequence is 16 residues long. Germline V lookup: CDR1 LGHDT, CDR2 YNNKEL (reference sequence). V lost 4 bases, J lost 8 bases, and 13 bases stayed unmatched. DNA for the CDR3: TGTGCCAGCAGCCCCGGAGACGGGACTAGTTTCCATGAGCAGTTCTTC. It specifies CASSPGDGTSFHEQFF.

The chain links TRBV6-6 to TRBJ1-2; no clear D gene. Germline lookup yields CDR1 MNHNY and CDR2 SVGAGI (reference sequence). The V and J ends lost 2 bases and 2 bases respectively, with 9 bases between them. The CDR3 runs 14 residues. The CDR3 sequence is CASSYGVKNYGYTF. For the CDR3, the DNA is TGTGCCAGCAGTTACGGCGTTAAGAACTATGGCTACACCTTC.

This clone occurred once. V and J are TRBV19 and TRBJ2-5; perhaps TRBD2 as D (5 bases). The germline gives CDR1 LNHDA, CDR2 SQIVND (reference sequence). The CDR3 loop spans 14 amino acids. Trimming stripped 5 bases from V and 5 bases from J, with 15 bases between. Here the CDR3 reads CASSPSASFETQYF. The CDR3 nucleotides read TGTGCCAGTAGTCCATCGGCTAGCTTCGAGACCCAGTACTTC. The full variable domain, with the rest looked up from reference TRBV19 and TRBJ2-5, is DGGITQSPKYLFRKEGQNVTLSCEQNLNHDAMYWYRQDPGQGLRLIYYSQIVNDFQKGDIAEGYSVSREKKESFPLTVTSAQKNPTAFYLCASSPSASFETQYFGPGTRLLVL.

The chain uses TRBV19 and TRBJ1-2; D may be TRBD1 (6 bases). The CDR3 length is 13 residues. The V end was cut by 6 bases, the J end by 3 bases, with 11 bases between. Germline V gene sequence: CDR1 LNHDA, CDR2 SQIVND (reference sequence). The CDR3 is CASRREGDYGYTF. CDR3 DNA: TGTGCCAGTAGAAGGGAGGGGGACTATGGCTACACCTTC.

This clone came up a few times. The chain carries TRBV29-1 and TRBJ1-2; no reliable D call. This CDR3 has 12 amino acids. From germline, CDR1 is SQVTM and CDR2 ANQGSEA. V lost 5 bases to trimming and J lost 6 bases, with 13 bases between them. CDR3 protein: CSVLRGRDGYTF. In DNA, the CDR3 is TGCAGCGTTCTGCGGGGAAGAGATGGCTACACCTTC.

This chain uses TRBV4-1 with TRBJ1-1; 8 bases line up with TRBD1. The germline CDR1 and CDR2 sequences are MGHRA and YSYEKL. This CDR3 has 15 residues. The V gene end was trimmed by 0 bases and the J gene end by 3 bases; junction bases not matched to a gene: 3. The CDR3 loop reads CASSQDDRGYTEAFF. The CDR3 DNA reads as TGCGCCAGCAGCCAAGACGACAGGGGCTACACTGAAGCTTTCTTT.

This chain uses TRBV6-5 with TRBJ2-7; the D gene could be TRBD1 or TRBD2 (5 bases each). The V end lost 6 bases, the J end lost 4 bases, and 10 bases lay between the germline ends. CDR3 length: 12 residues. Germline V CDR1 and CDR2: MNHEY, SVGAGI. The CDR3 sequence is CASSQWGYEQYF. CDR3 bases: TGTGCCAGCAGCCAGTGGGGGTACGAGCAGTACTTC.

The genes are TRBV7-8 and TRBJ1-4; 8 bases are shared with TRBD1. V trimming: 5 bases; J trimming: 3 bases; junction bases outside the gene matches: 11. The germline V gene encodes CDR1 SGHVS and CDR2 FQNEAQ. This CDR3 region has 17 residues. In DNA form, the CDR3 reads TGTGCCAGCAGCCCCAGACAGGGGCGGAAGTCTAATGAAAAACTGTTTTTT. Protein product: CASSPRQGRKSNEKLFF.

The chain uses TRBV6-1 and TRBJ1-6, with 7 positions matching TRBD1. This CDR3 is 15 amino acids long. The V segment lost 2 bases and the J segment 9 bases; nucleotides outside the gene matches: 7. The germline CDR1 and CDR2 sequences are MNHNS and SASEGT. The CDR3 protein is CASSERDSRRSPLHF. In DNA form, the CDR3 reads TGTGCCAGCAGTGAAAGGGACAGCCGACGTTCACCCCTCCACTTT.

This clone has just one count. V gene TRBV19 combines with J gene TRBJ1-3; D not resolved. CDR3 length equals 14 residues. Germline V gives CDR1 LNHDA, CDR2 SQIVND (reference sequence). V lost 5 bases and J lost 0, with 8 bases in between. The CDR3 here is CASSSVSSGNTIYF. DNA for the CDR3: TGTGCCAGTAGTTCGGTGAGCTCTGGAAACACCATATATTTT.